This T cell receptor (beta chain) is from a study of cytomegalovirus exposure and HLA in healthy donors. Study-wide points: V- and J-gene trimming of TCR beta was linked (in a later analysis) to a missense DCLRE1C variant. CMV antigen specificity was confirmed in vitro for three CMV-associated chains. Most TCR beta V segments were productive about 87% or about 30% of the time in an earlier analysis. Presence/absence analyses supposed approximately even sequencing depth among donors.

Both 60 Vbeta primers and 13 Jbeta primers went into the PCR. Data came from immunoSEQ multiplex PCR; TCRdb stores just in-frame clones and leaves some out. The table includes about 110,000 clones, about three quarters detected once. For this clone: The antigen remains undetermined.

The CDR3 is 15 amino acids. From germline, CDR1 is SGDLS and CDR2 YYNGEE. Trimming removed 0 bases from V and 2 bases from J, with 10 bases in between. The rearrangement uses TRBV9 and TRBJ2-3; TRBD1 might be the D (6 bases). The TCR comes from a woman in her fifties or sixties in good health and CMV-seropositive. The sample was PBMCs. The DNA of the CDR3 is TGTGCCAGCAGCGTAGGGGGACACTTCACAGATACGCAGTATTTT. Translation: CASSVGGHFTDTQYF.